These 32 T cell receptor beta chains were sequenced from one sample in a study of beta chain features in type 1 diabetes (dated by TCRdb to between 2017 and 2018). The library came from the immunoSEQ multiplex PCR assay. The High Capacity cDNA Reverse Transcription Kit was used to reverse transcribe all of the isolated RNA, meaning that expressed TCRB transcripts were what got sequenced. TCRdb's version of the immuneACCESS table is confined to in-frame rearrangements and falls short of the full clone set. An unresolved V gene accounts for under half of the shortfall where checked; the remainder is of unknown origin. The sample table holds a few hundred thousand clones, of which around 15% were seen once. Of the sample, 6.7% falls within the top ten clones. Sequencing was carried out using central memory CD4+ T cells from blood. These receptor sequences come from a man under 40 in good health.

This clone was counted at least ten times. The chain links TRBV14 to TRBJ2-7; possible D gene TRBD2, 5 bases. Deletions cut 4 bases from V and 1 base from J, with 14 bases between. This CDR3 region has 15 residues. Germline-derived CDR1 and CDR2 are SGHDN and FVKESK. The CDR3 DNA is TGTGCCAGCAGCCTCGGAAGGACGGGATCCTACGAGCAGTACGTC. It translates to CASSLGRTGSYEQYV.

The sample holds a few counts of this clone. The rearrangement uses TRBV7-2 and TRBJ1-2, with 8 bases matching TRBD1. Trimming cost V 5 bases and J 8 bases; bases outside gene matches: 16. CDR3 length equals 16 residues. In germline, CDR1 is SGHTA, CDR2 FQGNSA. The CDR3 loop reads CASSRDLGQGAGGYTF. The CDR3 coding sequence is TGTGCCAGCAGCCGAGATCTCGGACAGGGTGCGGGGGGCTACACCTTC.

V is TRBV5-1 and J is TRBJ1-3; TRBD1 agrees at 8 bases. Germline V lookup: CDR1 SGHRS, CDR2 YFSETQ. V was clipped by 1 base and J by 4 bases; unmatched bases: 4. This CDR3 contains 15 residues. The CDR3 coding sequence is TGCGCCAGCAGCTTGACCGGACAGGGCGGAAACACCATATATTTT. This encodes CASSLTGQGGNTIYF.

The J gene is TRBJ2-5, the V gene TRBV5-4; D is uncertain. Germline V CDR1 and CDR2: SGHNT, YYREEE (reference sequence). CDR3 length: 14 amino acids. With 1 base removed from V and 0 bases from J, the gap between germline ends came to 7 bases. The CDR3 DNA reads TGTGCCAGCAGCTTGAGCAGGAACCAAGAGACCCAGTACTTC. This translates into CASSLSRNQETQYF.

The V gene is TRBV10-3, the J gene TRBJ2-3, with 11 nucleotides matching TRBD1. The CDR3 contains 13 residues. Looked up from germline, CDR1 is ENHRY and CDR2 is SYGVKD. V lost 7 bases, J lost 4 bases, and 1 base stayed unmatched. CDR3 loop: CAIKGQGADTQYF. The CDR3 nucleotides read TGTGCCATCAAGGGACAGGGGGCAGATACGCAGTATTTT.

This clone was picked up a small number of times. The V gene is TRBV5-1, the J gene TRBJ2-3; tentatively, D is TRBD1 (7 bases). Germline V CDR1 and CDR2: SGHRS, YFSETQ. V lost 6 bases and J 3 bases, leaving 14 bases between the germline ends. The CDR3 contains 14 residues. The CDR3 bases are TGCGCCAGCACCCGGGGGACAGCGACAGATACGCAGTATTTT. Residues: CASTRGTATDTQYF.

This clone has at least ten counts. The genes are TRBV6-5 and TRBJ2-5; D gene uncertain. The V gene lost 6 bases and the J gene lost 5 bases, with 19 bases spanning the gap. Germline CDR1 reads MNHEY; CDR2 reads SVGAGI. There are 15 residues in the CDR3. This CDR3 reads CASRRHETNWETQYF. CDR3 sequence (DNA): TGTGCCAGCAGGAGACACGAGACAAACTGGGAGACCCAGTACTTC.

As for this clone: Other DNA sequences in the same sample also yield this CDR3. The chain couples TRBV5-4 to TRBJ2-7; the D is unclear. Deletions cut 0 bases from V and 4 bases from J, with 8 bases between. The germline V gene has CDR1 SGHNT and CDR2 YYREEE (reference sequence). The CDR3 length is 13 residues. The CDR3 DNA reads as TGTGCCAGCAGCTTGGAATCGGGTTACGAGCAGTACTTC. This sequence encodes CASSLESGYEQYF.

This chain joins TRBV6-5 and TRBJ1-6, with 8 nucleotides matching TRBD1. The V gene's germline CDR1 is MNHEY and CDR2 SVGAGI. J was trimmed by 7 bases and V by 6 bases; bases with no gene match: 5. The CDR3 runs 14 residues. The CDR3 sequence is CASRNQGANSPLHF. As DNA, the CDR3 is TGTGCCAGCAGAAACCAGGGGGCGAATTCACCCCTCCACTTT.

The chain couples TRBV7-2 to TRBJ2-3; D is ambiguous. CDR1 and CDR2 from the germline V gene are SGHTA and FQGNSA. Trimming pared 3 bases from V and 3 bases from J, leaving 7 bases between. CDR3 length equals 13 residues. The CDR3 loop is CASSFRGTDTQYF. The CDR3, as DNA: TGTGCCAGCAGCTTTCGTGGAACAGATACGCAGTATTTT.

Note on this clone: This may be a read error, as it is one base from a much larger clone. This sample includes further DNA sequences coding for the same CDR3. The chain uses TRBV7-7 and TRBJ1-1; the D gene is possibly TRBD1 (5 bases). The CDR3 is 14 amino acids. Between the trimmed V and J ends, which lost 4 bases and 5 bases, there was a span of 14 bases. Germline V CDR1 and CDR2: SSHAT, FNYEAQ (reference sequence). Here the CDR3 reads CASSSAAGETEAFF. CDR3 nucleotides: TGTGCCAGCAGCTCGGCGGCGGGGGAAACTGAAGCTTTCTTT.

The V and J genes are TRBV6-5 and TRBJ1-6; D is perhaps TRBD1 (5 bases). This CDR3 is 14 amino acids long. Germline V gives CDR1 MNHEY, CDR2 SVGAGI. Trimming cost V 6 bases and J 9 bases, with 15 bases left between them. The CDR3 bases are TGTGCCAGCAGGAACCAGGGCGGGAGTTCACCCCTCCACTTT. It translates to CASRNQGGSSPLHF.

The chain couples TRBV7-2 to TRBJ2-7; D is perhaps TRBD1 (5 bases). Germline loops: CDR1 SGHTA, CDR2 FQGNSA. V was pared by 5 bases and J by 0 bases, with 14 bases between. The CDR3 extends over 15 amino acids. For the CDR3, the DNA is TGTGCCAGCAGCCCTACAGGAGCAGGCTCCTACGAGCAGTACTTC. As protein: CASSPTGAGSYEQYF.

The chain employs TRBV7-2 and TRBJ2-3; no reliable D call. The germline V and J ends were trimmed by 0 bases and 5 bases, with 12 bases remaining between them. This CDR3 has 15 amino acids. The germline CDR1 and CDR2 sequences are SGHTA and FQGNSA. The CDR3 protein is CASSLAFNWGDTQYF. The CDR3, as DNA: TGTGCCAGCAGCTTAGCTTTTAACTGGGGAGATACGCAGTATTTT.

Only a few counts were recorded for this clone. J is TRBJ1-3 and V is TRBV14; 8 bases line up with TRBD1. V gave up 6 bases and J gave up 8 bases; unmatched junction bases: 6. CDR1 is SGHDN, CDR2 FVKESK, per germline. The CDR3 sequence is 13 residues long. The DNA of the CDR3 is TGTGCCAGCAGTCGGAACAGGGGGGACACCATATATTTT. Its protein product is CASSRNRGDTIYF.

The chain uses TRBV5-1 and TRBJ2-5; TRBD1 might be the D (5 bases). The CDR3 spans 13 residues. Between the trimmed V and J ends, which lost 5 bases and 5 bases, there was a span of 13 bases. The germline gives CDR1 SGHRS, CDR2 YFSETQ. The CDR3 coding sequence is TGCGCCAGCAGTCGCAGGGAAGAGGAGACCCAGTACTTC. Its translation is CASSRREEETQYF.

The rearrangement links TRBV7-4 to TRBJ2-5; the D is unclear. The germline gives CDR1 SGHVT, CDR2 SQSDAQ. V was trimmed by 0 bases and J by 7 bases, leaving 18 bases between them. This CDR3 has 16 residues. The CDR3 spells CASSLAPSPRFGTQYF. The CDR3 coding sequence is TGTGCCAGCAGCTTAGCGCCTTCGCCCCGTTTTGGGACCCAGTACTTC. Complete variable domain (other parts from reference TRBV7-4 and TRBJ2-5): GAGVSQSPRYKVAKRGRDVALRCDSISGHVTLYWYRQTLGQGSEVLTYSQSDAQRDKSGRPSGRFSAERPERSVSTLKIQRTEQGDSAVYLCASSLAPSPRFGTQYFGPGTRLLVL.

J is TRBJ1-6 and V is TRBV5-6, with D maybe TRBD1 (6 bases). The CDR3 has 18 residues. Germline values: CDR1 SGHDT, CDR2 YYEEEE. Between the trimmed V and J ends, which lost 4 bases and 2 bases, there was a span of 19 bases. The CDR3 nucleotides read TGTGCCAGCAGCGGCAAAGGCCGGGGGCAGGCCTATAATTCACCCCTCCACTTT. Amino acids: CASSGKGRGQAYNSPLHF.

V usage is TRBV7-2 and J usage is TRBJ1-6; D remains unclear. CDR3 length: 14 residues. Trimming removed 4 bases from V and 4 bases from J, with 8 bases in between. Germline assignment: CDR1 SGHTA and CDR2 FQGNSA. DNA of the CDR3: TGTGCCAGCAGCTCGGACGGATATAATTCACCCCTCCACTTT. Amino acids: CASSSDGYNSPLHF.

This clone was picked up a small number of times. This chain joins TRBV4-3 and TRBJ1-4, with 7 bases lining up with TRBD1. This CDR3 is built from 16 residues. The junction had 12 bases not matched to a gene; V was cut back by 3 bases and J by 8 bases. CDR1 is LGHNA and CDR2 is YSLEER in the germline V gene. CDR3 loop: CASSHEIDRAAEKLFF. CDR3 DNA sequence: TGCGCCAGCAGCCATGAGATTGACAGGGCCGCGGAAAAACTGTTTTTT.

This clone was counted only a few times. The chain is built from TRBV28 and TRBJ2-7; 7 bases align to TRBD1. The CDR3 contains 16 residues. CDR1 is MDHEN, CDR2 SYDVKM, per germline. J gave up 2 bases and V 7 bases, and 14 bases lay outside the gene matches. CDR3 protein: CASTTNTGTVTYEQYV. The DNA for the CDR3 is TGTGCCAGCACCACCAATACCGGGACAGTTACCTACGAGCAGTACGTC.

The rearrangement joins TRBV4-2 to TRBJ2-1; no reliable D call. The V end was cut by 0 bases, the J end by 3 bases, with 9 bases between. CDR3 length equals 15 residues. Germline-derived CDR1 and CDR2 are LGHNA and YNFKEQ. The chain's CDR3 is CASSQDIGRYNEQFF. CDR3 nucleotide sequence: TGTGCCAGCAGCCAAGATATCGGGCGCTACAATGAGCAGTTCTTC.

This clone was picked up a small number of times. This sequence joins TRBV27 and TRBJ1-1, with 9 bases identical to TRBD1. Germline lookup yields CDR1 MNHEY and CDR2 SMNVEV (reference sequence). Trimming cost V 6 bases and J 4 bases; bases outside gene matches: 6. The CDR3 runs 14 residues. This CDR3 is CASRYRGRGTEAFF. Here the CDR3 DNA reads TGTGCCAGCAGATACAGGGGGCGCGGCACTGAAGCTTTCTTT.

CDR3 sequence reads: CATGRVHEQYF. CDR3 bases: TGTGCCACCGGGAGGGTCCACGAGCAGTACTTC. The chain couples TRBV25-1 to TRBJ2-7; TRBD2 matches at 8 bases. J was trimmed by 5 bases and V by 10 bases; bases with no gene match: 4. Germline values: CDR1 MGHDK, CDR2 SYGVNS. The CDR3 runs to 11 residues.

CDR3 DNA: TGTGCCAGCAACCCGTGGGACAGGGTCAATCAGCCCCAGCATTTT. This encodes CASNPWDRVNQPQHF. The chain carries TRBV6-6 and TRBJ1-5, with TRBD1 matching over 9 bases. The V and J ends lost 7 bases and 3 bases, in that order; junction bases with no gene match: 7. The CDR3 totals 15 residues. Per the germline V gene, CDR1 is MNHNY and CDR2 is SVGAGI (reference sequence).

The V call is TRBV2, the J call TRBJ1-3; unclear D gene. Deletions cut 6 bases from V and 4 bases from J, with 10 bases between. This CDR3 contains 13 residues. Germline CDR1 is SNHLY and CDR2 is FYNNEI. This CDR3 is CASRKLTGNTIYF. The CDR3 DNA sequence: TGTGCCAGCAGGAAACTAACGGGAAACACCATATATTTT.

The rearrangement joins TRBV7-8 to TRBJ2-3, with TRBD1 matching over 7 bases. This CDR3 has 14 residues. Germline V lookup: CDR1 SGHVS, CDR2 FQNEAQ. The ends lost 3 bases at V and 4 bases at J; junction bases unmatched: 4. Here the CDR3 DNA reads TGTGCCAGCAGCTTCGACAGGGCTGCAGATACGCAGTATTTT. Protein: CASSFDRAADTQYF.

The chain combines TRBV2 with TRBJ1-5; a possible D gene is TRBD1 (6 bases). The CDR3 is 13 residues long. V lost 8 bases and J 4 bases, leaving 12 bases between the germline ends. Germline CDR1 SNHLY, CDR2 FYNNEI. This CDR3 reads CASGRDNNQPQHF. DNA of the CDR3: TGTGCCAGCGGCCGGGACAATAATCAGCCCCAGCATTTT.

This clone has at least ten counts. DNA of the CDR3: TGTGCCAGCAGTGCAACAGGTGATTCGTATCAGCCCCAGCATTTT. This translates into CASSATGDSYQPQHF. The rearrangement uses TRBV6-5 and TRBJ1-5, with D perhaps matching TRBD1 (5 bases). CDR1 is MNHEY, CDR2 SVGAGI, per germline. The CDR3 length is 15 residues. Trimming shortened V by 5 bases and J by 5 bases, and 16 bases separated the two germline ends.

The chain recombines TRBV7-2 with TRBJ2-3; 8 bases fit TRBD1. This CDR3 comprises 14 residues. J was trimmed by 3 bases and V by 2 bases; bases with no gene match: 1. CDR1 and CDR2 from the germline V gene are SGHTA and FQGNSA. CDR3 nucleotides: TGTGCCAGCAGCTTACAGGGGGCAACAGATACGCAGTATTTT. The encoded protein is CASSLQGATDTQYF.

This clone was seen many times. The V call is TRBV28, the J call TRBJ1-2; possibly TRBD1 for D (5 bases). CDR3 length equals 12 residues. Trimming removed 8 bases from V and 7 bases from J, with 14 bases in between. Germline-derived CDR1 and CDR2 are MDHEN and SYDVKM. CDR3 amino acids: CASLGGTGGYTF. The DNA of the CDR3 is TGTGCCAGCCTGGGGGGAACGGGTGGCTACACCTTC.

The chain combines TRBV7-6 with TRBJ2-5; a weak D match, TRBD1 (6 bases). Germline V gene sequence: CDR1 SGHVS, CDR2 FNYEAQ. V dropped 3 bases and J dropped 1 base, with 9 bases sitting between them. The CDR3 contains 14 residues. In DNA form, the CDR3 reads TGTGCCAGCAGCTTCCGGGACACCCAAGAGACCCAGTACTTC. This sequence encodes CASSFRDTQETQYF.